One sample yielded the 21 T cell receptor beta chains listed below, sequenced in a study of T cell responses to AZD1222 COVID-19 vaccine (TCRdb year 2021). The receptor library was made with the immunoSEQ multiplex PCR assay. TCRdb obtained this table from immuneACCESS and retained in-frame rearrangements with V and J assigned. These tables miss some clones; where compared with another copy, unresolved V genes account for less than half of the shortfall, and the remainder is unexplained. In this sample the table shows 100,000 or so clones, around 90% of which occur a single time. The ten largest clonotypes hold about 2.5% of the sample. Reading the label with the study, this specimen's time point is: about 28 days (+/-7) after the second vaccine dose. The specimen comprised peripheral blood, sampled 28 days after the second AZD1222 dose. The receptors were sampled from an adult who received the AZD1222 COVID-19 vaccine.

The chain joins TRBV9 to TRBJ1-1; no definite D call. Trimming left V 3 bases short and J 4 bases short, with 16 bases between. Per germline, CDR1 SGDLS and CDR2 YYNGEE. The CDR3 spans 15 residues. The DNA for the CDR3 is TGTGCCAGCAGCGCTGATGGGAGGGCAGGCACTGAAGCTTTCTTT. This encodes CASSADGRAGTEAFF.

The chain recombines TRBV9 with TRBJ2-1; 7 bases match TRBD2. J was trimmed by 4 bases and V by 0 bases; bases with no gene match: 7. Germline V lookup: CDR1 SGDLS, CDR2 YYNGEE. CDR3 size: 16 residues. CDR3 loop: CASSVDPAGIYNEQFF. The CDR3 DNA reads TGTGCCAGCAGCGTAGACCCAGCGGGGATATACAATGAGCAGTTCTTC.

This rearrangement joins TRBV15 to TRBJ2-7, with no clear D. This CDR3 is built from 15 residues. V was clipped by 0 bases and J by 0 bases, with 9 bases between them. Germline assignment: CDR1 LNHNV and CDR2 YYDKDF (reference sequence). CDR3 nucleotides: TGTGCCACCAGCAGAGATCGGCGGAGCTCCTACGAGCAGTACTTC. This gives the protein CATSRDRRSSYEQYF.

The chain employs TRBV28 and TRBJ2-7, with 7 bases identical to TRBD1. The CDR3 covers 13 residues. With V trimmed by 6 bases and J by 2 bases, 4 bases remained unmatched. CDR1 is MDHEN, CDR2 SYDVKM, per germline. The CDR3 coding sequence is TGTGCCAGCAGCCCGGGACAGACCTACGAGCAGTACTTC. It specifies CASSPGQTYEQYF.

The chain employs TRBV19 and TRBJ2-3, with D unclear. The V gene lost 3 bases and the J gene lost 2 bases, with 9 bases spanning the gap. Germline CDR1 reads LNHDA; CDR2 reads SQIVND (reference sequence). The CDR3 loop spans 14 amino acids. CDR3 sequence (DNA): TGTGCCAGTAGTATCTTCCGGACCACAGATACGCAGTATTTT. This codes for CASSIFRTTDTQYF.

This sequence joins TRBV5-6 and TRBJ2-1; 11 bases line up with TRBD2. Germline V CDR1 and CDR2: SGHDT, YYEEEE. The CDR3 has 15 residues. V trimming: 2 bases; J trimming: 4 bases; junction bases outside the gene matches: 2. The chain's CDR3 is CASSFGTSGYNEQFF. For the CDR3, the DNA is TGTGCCAGCAGCTTCGGGACTAGCGGATACAATGAGCAGTTCTTC. Drawing the rest from reference TRBV5-6 and TRBJ2-1, the complete variable domain is DAGVTQSPTHLIKTRGQQVTLRCSPKSGHDTVSWYQQALGQGPQFIFQYYEEEERQRGNFPDRFSGHQFPNYSSELNVNALLLGDSALYLCASSFGTSGYNEQFFGPGTRLTVL.

The rearrangement links TRBV6-1 to TRBJ1-5, with a weak D call TRBD1 (6 bases). The germline CDR1 and CDR2 sequences are MNHNS and SASEGT. This CDR3 contains 15 residues. Trimming took off 1 base at V and 1 base at J, with 8 bases between the two ends. The CDR3 sequence is CASSEGTASNQPQHF. For the CDR3, the DNA is TGTGCCAGCAGTGAAGGGACAGCAAGCAATCAGCCCCAGCATTTT.

V gene TRBV9 combines with J gene TRBJ2-2; TRBD1 aligns across 7 bases. Trimming took 5 bases from V and 2 from J; bases not matched to a gene: 9. Germline values: CDR1 SGDLS, CDR2 YYNGEE. This CDR3 is 16 amino acids long. DNA of the CDR3: TGTGCCAGCAGTGGAAAAGACAGGGCAAACACCGGGGAGCTGTTTTTT. Its protein product is CASSGKDRANTGELFF.

The chain employs TRBV5-6 and TRBJ2-7; the D is unclear. CDR3 length: 14 residues. V dropped 4 bases and J dropped 5 bases, with 16 bases sitting between them. Per the germline V gene, CDR1 is SGHDT and CDR2 is YYEEEE. As DNA, the CDR3 is TGTGCCAGCAGCCCCTACTTAATCCGAGACGAGCAGTACTTC. Translated, it gives CASSPYLIRDEQYF. Together with reference TRBV5-6 and TRBJ2-7, the CDR3 gives the full variable domain: DAGVTQSPTHLIKTRGQQVTLRCSPKSGHDTVSWYQQALGQGPQFIFQYYEEEERQRGNFPDRFSGHQFPNYSSELNVNALLLGDSALYLCASSPYLIRDEQYFGPGTRLTVT.

This chain connects TRBV11-2 to TRBJ2-7; weak D call: TRBD1 (6 bases). V lost 5 bases and J 2 bases, leaving 13 bases between the germline ends. Germline assignment: CDR1 SGHAT and CDR2 FQNNGV. The CDR3 is 14 amino acids. The CDR3 sequence: CASSPTRGPYEQYF. DNA for the CDR3: TGTGCCAGCAGCCCCACCAGGGGACCCTACGAGCAGTACTTC.

V is TRBV7-9 and J is TRBJ2-1, with 11 bases fitting TRBD1. This CDR3 is built from 15 residues. CDR1 SEHNR and CDR2 FQNEAQ come from the germline V gene (reference sequence). Trimming cost V 5 bases and J 16 bases; bases outside gene matches: 16. CDR3 nucleotides: TGTGCCAGCAGCCCCCCGGACAGGGGGCTACCAGTTAGCTTCTTC. It specifies CASSPPDRGLPVSFF. Variable domain in full (rest from reference TRBV7-9 and TRBJ2-1): DTGVSQNPRHKITKRGQNVTFRCDPISEHNRLYWYRQTLGQGPEFLTYFQNEAQLEKSRLLSDRFSAERPKGSFSTLEIQRTEQGDSAMYLCASSPPDRGLPVSFFGPGTRLTVL.

The chain recombines TRBV25-1 with TRBJ2-1; 10 bases map to TRBD2. Germline trimming cut 7 bases from V and 3 bases from J; bases unmatched to any gene: 3. CDR1 is MGHDK, CDR2 SYGVNS, per germline. This CDR3 is built from 14 residues. The CDR3 sequence is CASTSGSLYNEQFF. CDR3 DNA sequence: TGTGCCAGCACTAGCGGGAGTCTCTACAATGAGCAGTTCTTC.

The chain couples TRBV2 to TRBJ1-1; D ambiguous. Looked up from germline, CDR1 is SNHLY and CDR2 is FYNNEI. The CDR3 loop spans 13 amino acids. Trimming took off 3 bases at V and 5 bases at J, with 10 bases between the two ends. Written as DNA, the CDR3 is TGTGCCAGCAGTGACAATCTTGGGACTGAAGCTTTCTTT. This codes for CASSDNLGTEAFF.

This chain joins TRBV29-1 and TRBJ1-2, with 10 bases that match TRBD1. The ends lost 4 bases at V and 7 bases at J; junction bases unmatched: 3. The CDR3 is 12 residues long. Germline CDR1 and CDR2: SQVTM and ANQGSEA. The CDR3 nucleotides read TGCAGCGTTGCCGGACAGGGGGGTGGCTACACCTTC. Encoded protein: CSVAGQGGGYTF. The whole variable domain, filled in from reference TRBV29-1 and TRBJ1-2, reads SAVISQKPSRDICQRGTSLTIQCQVDSQVTMMFWYRQQPGQSLTLIATANQGSEATYESGFVIDKFPISRPNLTFSTLTVSNMSPEDSSIYLCSVAGQGGGYTFGSGTRLTVV.

The V call is TRBV12-5, the J call TRBJ1-5; 7 bases align to TRBD1. Unmatched junction bases numbered 5, after V lost 3 bases and J lost 0 bases. Per germline, CDR1 LGHNT and CDR2 FRNRAP. This CDR3 has 16 residues. The DNA of the CDR3 is TGTGCTAGTGGTTTCTCGACAGGGAGTAGCAATCAGCCCCAGCATTTT. It encodes CASGFSTGSSNQPQHF.

V and J are TRBV20-1 and TRBJ2-7, with 9 bases aligning to TRBD1. J gave up 0 bases and V 3 bases, and 21 bases lay outside the gene matches. Per the germline V gene, CDR1 is DFQATT and CDR2 is SNEGSKA (reference sequence). The CDR3 is 20 residues long. For the CDR3, the DNA is TGCAGTGCTAGTGGAAAACTGGACAGGGGTGCCATCACCTACTCCTACGAGCAGTACTTC. Protein: CSASGKLDRGAITYSYEQYF.

The chain has TRBV6-9 and TRBJ2-7; 11 bases agree with TRBD1. CDR1 is MNHGY and CDR2 is SVAAGI in the germline V gene. The CDR3 is 15 amino acids. Trimming removed 4 bases from V and 6 bases from J; junction bases left unmatched: 8. CDR3 sequence reads: CASSLPGQGGSEQYF. In DNA, the CDR3 is TGTGCCAGCAGTTTACCGGGACAGGGGGGATCCGAGCAGTACTTC.

CDR3 sequence reads: CAISGWDRATDTQYF. As DNA, the CDR3 is TGTGCCATCAGTGGGTGGGACAGAGCCACAGATACGCAGTATTTT. This chain joins TRBV10-3 and TRBJ2-3; 7 bases agree with TRBD1. The CDR3 extends over 15 amino acids. Germline loops: CDR1 ENHRY, CDR2 SYGVKD. The junction had 6 bases not matched to a gene; V was cut back by 4 bases and J by 2 bases.

The sample holds a few counts of this clone. V and J are TRBV5-1 and TRBJ2-1; D may be TRBD1 (6 bases). Trimming shortened V by 4 bases and J by 0 bases, and 26 bases separated the two germline ends. The germline V gene has CDR1 SGHRS and CDR2 YFSETQ. This CDR3 is 20 amino acids long. The CDR3 reads CASSAMRRAQGLSSYNEQFF. The DNA of the CDR3 is TGCGCCAGCAGCGCGATGAGAAGGGCTCAGGGGCTGAGCTCCTACAATGAGCAGTTCTTC.

The chain has TRBV6-6 and TRBJ2-7; D perhaps matches TRBD2 (6 bases). The V gene's germline CDR1 is MNHNY and CDR2 SVGAGI (reference sequence). This CDR3 comprises 14 residues. V gave up 4 bases and J gave up 2 bases, with 12 bases separating them. The chain's CDR3 is CASSSSGWAYEQYF. For the CDR3, the DNA is TGTGCCAGCAGTTCCAGCGGGTGGGCCTACGAGCAGTACTTC.

The genes are TRBV30 and TRBJ1-5; D unresolved. This CDR3 is 13 amino acids long. Deletions cut 3 bases from V and 1 base from J, with 7 bases between. Per germline, CDR1 GTSNPN and CDR2 SVGIG (reference sequence). CDR3 loop: CAWRTGSNQPQHF. The CDR3 region has the DNA TGTGCCTGGAGGACGGGGAGCAATCAGCCCCAGCATTTT.